The 30 T cell receptor beta chains below all came from one sample that was sequenced in a study of metastatic and nonmetastatic thyroid tumors. TCRdb reanalyzed the PCR reads via MiXCR. The repertoire holds about 5,000 clones, 30% to 40% seen once, with 28% in the top ten. Thyroid surgery was preceded by no treatment in any patient. Sequencing used adjacent normal tissue. The receptors originated from a male donor with papillary thyroid cancer or a benign thyroid nodule (not recorded which). Some clones in this sample may be carry-over from other donors' samples.

The chain is built from TRBV6-1 and TRBJ1-5; maybe TRBD1 (5 bases). V lost 3 bases and J lost 0, with 18 bases in between. The CDR3 extends over 18 amino acids. Germline-derived CDR1 and CDR2 are MNHNS and SASEGT. CDR3 sequence (DNA): TGTGCCAGCAGTGACGCTAGGGCGGGGGGTTATAGCAATCAGCCCCAGCATTTT. Its protein is CASSDARAGGYSNQPQHF.

The rearrangement joins TRBV7-3 to TRBJ2-1; 9 bases are a match to TRBD2. The CDR3 is 15 amino acids. The V segment lost 1 base and the J segment 8 bases; nucleotides outside the gene matches: 6. Germline CDR1 is SGHTA and CDR2 is FQGTGA. The CDR3 protein is CASSLIAGVFDEQFF. In DNA, the CDR3 is TGTGCCAGCAGCTTAATAGCGGGAGTGTTTGATGAGCAGTTCTTC.

Details on this clone: An end of the junction differs from the germline gene, which may be a read error. This rearrangement joins TRBV28 to TRBJ2-1, with TRBD2 as a possible D gene (6 bases). From germline, CDR1 is MDHEN and CDR2 SYDVKM. The CDR3 sequence is 19 residues long. In nucleotides, the CDR3 is TGTTCCAGCAGTTTATGGTCGGCGGGGCGTGAGGCTTCTATTAGGGAGCAGTTCTTC. Amino acids: CSSSLWSAGREASIREQFF.

This clone occurred a few times. This chain joins TRBV6-1 and TRBJ1-3; no firm D call. The V end was cut by 1 base, the J end by 0 bases, with 7 bases between. The CDR3 covers 15 residues. Germline CDR1 is MNHNS and CDR2 is SASEGT. CDR3 loop: CASSEVPSSGNTIYF. CDR3 in DNA: TGTGCCAGCAGTGAAGTCCCGAGCTCTGGAAACACCATATATTTT.

The chain couples TRBV11-2 to TRBJ2-1; D perhaps matches TRBD1 (5 bases). Germline CDR1 SGHAT, CDR2 FQNNGV. The CDR3 has 15 amino acids. Trimming pared 5 bases from V and 2 bases from J, leaving 13 bases between. The CDR3 coding sequence is TGTGCCAGCAGCGCTCGACAGCTTGCCTACAATGAGCAGTTCTTC. The encoded protein is CASSARQLAYNEQFF.

V and J are TRBV12-3 or TRBV12-4 and TRBJ1-5; TRBD1 matches 8 bases. V shed 3 bases and J 5 bases; nucleotides not matched to a gene: 3. This CDR3 is 14 amino acids long. The CDR3 DNA reads TGTGCCAGCAGTTTGGGACAGGTTCATCAGCCCCAGCATTTT. Translated: CASSLGQVHQPQHF.

This clone was detected many times. This chain joins TRBV6-1 and TRBJ2-7; a weak D match, TRBD2 (7 bases). The germline V gene has CDR1 MNHNS and CDR2 SASEGT. V lost 3 bases and J 2 bases, leaving 17 bases between the germline ends. The CDR3 contains 16 residues. DNA for the CDR3: TGTGCCAGCAGTGACCCCAAGGGGGGGGCCGCCTACGAGCAGTACTTC. Translated: CASSDPKGGAAYEQYF.

This chain uses TRBV20-1 with TRBJ2-1; 7 bases agree with TRBD2. The ends lost 0 bases at V and 3 bases at J; junction bases unmatched: 8. The CDR3 totals 16 residues. Germline values: CDR1 DFQATT, CDR2 SNEGSKA (reference sequence). The CDR3 region is CSARDVDRTSYNEQFF. DNA for the CDR3: TGCAGTGCTAGAGATGTTGACCGGACTAGCTACAATGAGCAGTTCTTC.

This clone is medium-sized in the sample. The rearrangement uses TRBV9 and TRBJ1-6; the D is unclear. The CDR3 spans 17 residues. Germline CDR1 SGDLS, CDR2 YYNGEE. Trimming removed 3 bases at V and 0 bases at J, with 13 bases between. The CDR3 is CASSANRQSSYNSPLHF. CDR3 bases: TGTGCCAGCAGCGCCAATAGGCAAAGCTCCTATAATTCACCCCTCCACTTT.

This clone rates as large. The rearrangement uses TRBV6-1 and TRBJ2-3, with 9 positions matching TRBD2. Per the germline V gene, CDR1 is MNHNS and CDR2 is SASEGT. With 7 bases clipped from V and 3 bases from J, the junction kept 8 bases outside the gene matches. CDR3 size: 15 residues. This CDR3 reads CASMELREGTDTQYF. CDR3 nucleotides: TGTGCCAGCATGGAGTTGCGGGAGGGGACAGATACGCAGTATTTT.

The rearrangement links TRBV3-1 to TRBJ2-5, with 14 bases fitting TRBD2. V was pared by 7 bases and J by 1 base, with 5 bases of the junction left unmatched. Germline-derived CDR1 and CDR2 are LGHDT and YNNKEL (reference sequence). The CDR3 is 16 residues long. The CDR3 DNA follows: TGTGCCAGCACCGGGACTAGCGGGGGATCCCAAGAGACCCAGTACTTC. Protein sequence: CASTGTSGGSQETQYF.

This clone was seen only a few times. This rearrangement joins TRBV19 to TRBJ2-3, with D perhaps TRBD2 (7 bases). Germline CDR1 LNHDA, CDR2 SQIVND (reference sequence). The CDR3 has 14 residues. The V end was cut by 7 bases, the J end by 3 bases, with 14 bases between. CDR3 coding DNA: TGTGCCAGTAAAGGGCGGGGGCGTACAGATACGCAGTATTTT. This gives the protein CASKGRGRTDTQYF. Combining the CDR3 with reference TRBV19 and TRBJ2-3 gives the whole variable domain DGGITQSPKYLFRKEGQNVTLSCEQNLNHDAMYWYRQDPGQGLRLIYYSQIVNDFQKGDIAEGYSVSREKKESFPLTVTSAQKNPTAFYLCASKGRGRTDTQYFGPGTRLTVL.

V usage is TRBV30 and J usage is TRBJ2-3; TRBD2 matches at 12 bases. Germline-derived CDR1 and CDR2 are GTSNPN and SVGIG (reference sequence). This CDR3 is built from 15 residues. V lost 4 bases to trimming and J lost 4 bases; unmatched junction nucleotides: 6. The CDR3 DNA reads as TGTGCCTGGACCGGACTAGCGGGAAGGGCAGATACGCAGTATTTT. Amino acid sequence: CAWTGLAGRADTQYF.

This clone came up a few times. This rearrangement joins TRBV2 to TRBJ1-2; TRBD1 matches 11 bases. Germline trimming cut 11 bases from V and 6 bases from J; bases unmatched to any gene: 5. Germline CDR1 is SNHLY and CDR2 is FYNNEI. This CDR3 comprises 12 residues. The CDR3 region is CARGDRGNGYTF. CDR3 nucleotide sequence: TGTGCCCGGGGGGACAGGGGGAATGGCTACACCTTC.

The chain combines TRBV5-1 with TRBJ2-2; a weak D match, TRBD2 (6 bases). CDR1 and CDR2 (germline): SGHRS, YFSETQ. Trimming left V 4 bases short and J 0 bases short, with 10 bases between. This CDR3 contains 15 residues. In nucleotides, the CDR3 is TGCGCCAGCAGCCTGGGACTGACGAACACCGGGGAGCTGTTTTTT. As protein: CASSLGLTNTGELFF.

By its share, this clone is medium-sized. The chain carries TRBV10-2 and TRBJ2-7; D is possibly TRBD1 or TRBD2 (6 bases each). Germline V gene sequence: CDR1 WSHSY, CDR2 SAAADI. V lost 5 bases and J 2 bases, leaving 16 bases between the germline ends. The CDR3 is made up of 15 amino acids. The CDR3 reads CASSWGADMAYEQYF. The DNA of the CDR3 is TGCGCCAGCAGTTGGGGGGCGGACATGGCCTACGAGCAGTACTTC.

This clone was counted between two and nine times. The V gene is TRBV27, the J gene TRBJ1-1; 9 bases fit TRBD1. The V and J ends lost 8 bases and 4 bases, in that order; junction bases with no gene match: 11. Per germline, CDR1 MNHEY and CDR2 SMNVEV (reference sequence). CDR3 length: 15 residues. CDR3 nucleotides: TGTGCCAGCGGTGACTTGGACAGGGGTGCCACTGAAGCTTTCTTT. Protein sequence: CASGDLDRGATEAFF.

This clone was seen more than once but under ten times. The chain employs TRBV10-3 and TRBJ2-3; 9 nucleotides align to TRBD1. Trimming cost V 5 bases and J 4 bases; bases outside gene matches: 7. The length of the CDR3 is 15 residues. The germline CDR1 and CDR2 sequences are ENHRY and SYGVKD. The CDR3 is CAISCLDRGSDTQYF. The CDR3 DNA reads TGTGCCATCAGTTGCCTGGACAGGGGTTCAGATACGCAGTATTTT.

In this sample, this clone is medium-sized. The chain links TRBV7-2 to TRBJ2-7; no definite D call. This CDR3 region has 14 residues. The V end was cut by 1 base, the J end by 2 bases, with 9 bases between. Germline CDR1 reads SGHTA; CDR2 reads FQGNSA. The CDR3 here is CASSLGPSAYEQYF. CDR3 nucleotide sequence: TGTGCCAGCAGCTTAGGTCCCAGCGCCTACGAGCAGTACTTC.

Sample share makes this clone large. The chain combines TRBV20-1 with TRBJ1-3; no clear D gene. The CDR3 loop spans 14 amino acids. V was pared by 0 bases and J by 2 bases, with 8 bases between. The germline gives CDR1 DFQATT, CDR2 SNEGSKA (reference sequence). The chain's CDR3 is CSARDERPGNTIYF. CDR3 DNA: TGCAGTGCTAGAGATGAGCGGCCTGGAAACACCATATATTTT.

This clone was detected many times. A read error is possible here, since a much larger clone lies one base away. In the same sample, other DNA sequences code for this CDR3. The CDR3 DNA reads as TGTGCCAGCAGTCAGATGATCTATGGCTATACCTTC. Encoded protein: CASSQMIYGYTF. The chain is built from TRBV6-1 and TRBJ1-2; the D is unclear. CDR3 size: 12 residues. Germline values: CDR1 MNHNS, CDR2 SASEGT.

This clone was detected only a few times. The chain employs TRBV27 and TRBJ1-1; D remains ambiguous. Germline CDR1 reads MNHEY; CDR2 reads SMNVEV (reference sequence). V was pared by 1 base and J by 3 bases, with 12 bases between. The CDR3 consists of 15 residues. The CDR3 DNA reads TGTGCCAGCAGTTTATTGGCCCCCGGGTACACTGAAGCTTTCTTT. Translated: CASSLLAPGYTEAFF.

Only a few counts were recorded for this clone. This chain links TRBV28 with TRBJ2-2, with D perhaps TRBD2 (5 bases). Germline V gene data show CDR1 as MDHEN and CDR2 as SYDVKM. With 6 bases removed from V and 1 base from J, the gap between germline ends came to 6 bases. This CDR3 comprises 13 residues. CDR3 in amino acids: CASREENTGELFF. In nucleotides, the CDR3 is TGTGCCAGCAGGGAGGAGAACACCGGGGAGCTGTTTTTT.

This clone is labeled as medium-sized. This rearrangement joins TRBV9 to TRBJ1-2; perhaps TRBD1 as D (5 bases). Per the germline V gene, CDR1 is SGDLS and CDR2 is YYNGEE. Trimming stripped 4 bases from V and 4 bases from J, with 17 bases between. This CDR3 is built from 15 residues. The CDR3 coding sequence is TGTGCCAGCAGCCCGGGGGGGGTGGGTGGCTATGGCTACACCTTC. This sequence encodes CASSPGGVGGYGYTF.

There are many counts of this clone. This chain links TRBV3-1 with TRBJ2-5; 8 bases are a match to TRBD2. With V trimmed by 1 base and J by 2 bases, 9 bases remained unmatched. Germline-derived CDR1 and CDR2 are LGHDT and YNNKEL (reference sequence). The length of the CDR3 is 17 residues. The CDR3 loop is CASSQGTTGTRQETQYF. The CDR3 region has the DNA TGTGCCAGCAGCCAAGGGACGACCGGGACTAGGCAAGAGACCCAGTACTTC.

This clone has just a few counts. This chain uses TRBV28 with TRBJ2-7, with TRBD1 matching 8 bases. The CDR3 consists of 14 residues. CDR1 is MDHEN, CDR2 SYDVKM, per germline. Trimming cost V 6 bases and J 7 bases; bases outside gene matches: 11. The CDR3 bases are TGTGCCAGCAGACCATCCAGGGGGCTGCGAGAGCAGTACTTC. It codes for CASRPSRGLREQYF.

The chain employs TRBV11-2 and TRBJ2-1; D remains ambiguous. This CDR3 has 15 amino acids. Germline V CDR1 and CDR2: SGHAT, FQNNGV. Between the trimmed V and J ends, which lost 0 bases and 0 bases, there was a span of 6 bases. The DNA of the CDR3 is TGTGCCAGCAGCTTAGACCTGAGCTCCTACAATGAGCAGTTCTTC. This translates into CASSLDLSSYNEQFF.

This clone was detected a few times. The chain recombines TRBV30 with TRBJ2-7; the D gene is possibly TRBD2 (6 bases). The CDR3 sequence is 12 residues long. The V and J ends lost 1 base and 7 bases respectively, with 11 bases between them. Germline CDR1 reads GTSNPN; CDR2 reads SVGIG (reference sequence). The CDR3 region is CAWSAWAGEQYF. CDR3 in DNA: TGTGCCTGGAGTGCATGGGCGGGGGAGCAGTACTTC.

The V call is TRBV6-1, the J call TRBJ1-1, with TRBD1 matching over 8 bases. The CDR3 consists of 16 residues. V dropped 2 bases and J dropped 3; count of bases not matched to a gene: 8. The germline CDR1 and CDR2 sequences are MNHNS and SASEGT. The CDR3 is CASSEYRDRRDTEAFF. As DNA, the CDR3 is TGTGCCAGCAGTGAATATCGGGACAGGAGGGACACTGAAGCTTTCTTT.

This clone was seen at least ten times. The chain is built from TRBV28 and TRBJ1-6; D is unresolved. Trimming removed 7 bases at V and 0 bases at J, with 10 bases between. The CDR3 extends over 15 amino acids. Germline V CDR1 and CDR2: MDHEN, SYDVKM. CDR3 nucleotide sequence: TGTGCCAGCAAACAACACAGCTCCTATAATTCACCCCTCCACTTT. Its protein product is CASKQHSSYNSPLHF.